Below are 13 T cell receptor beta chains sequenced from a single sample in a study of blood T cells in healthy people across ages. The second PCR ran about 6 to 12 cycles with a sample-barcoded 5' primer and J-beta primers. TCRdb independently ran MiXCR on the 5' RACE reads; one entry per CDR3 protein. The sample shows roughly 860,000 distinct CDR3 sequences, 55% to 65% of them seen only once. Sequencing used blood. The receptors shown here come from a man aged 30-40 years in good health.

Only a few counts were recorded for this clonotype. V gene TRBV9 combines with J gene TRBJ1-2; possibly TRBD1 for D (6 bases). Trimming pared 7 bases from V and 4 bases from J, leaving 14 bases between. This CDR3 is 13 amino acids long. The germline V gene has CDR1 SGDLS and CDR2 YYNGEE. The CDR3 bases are TGTGCCAGCGGCGGGGGGCGCGGCTATGGCTACACCTTC. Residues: CASGGGRGYGYTF.

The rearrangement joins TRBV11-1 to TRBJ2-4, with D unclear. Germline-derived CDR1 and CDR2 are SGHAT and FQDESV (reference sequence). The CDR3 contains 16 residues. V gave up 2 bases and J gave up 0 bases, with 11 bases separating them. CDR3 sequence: CASSLRTSVAKNIQYF. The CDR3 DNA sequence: TGTGCCAGCAGCTTAAGGACCTCTGTAGCCAAAAACATTCAGTACTTC.

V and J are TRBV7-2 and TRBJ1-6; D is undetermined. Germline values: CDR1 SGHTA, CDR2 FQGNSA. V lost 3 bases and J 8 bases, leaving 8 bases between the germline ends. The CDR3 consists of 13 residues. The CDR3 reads CASSLGGDSPLHF. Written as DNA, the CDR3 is TGTGCCAGCAGCTTGGGCGGGGATTCACCCCTCCACTTT.

CDR3 bases: TGTGCCAGCAGAACAGGGGGTAATTCACCCCTCCACTTT. This encodes CASRTGGNSPLHF. The rearrangement uses TRBV12-3 or TRBV12-4 and TRBJ1-6; 8 bases are a match to TRBD1. V was pared by 6 bases and J by 6 bases, with 1 base of the junction left unmatched. The CDR3 covers 13 residues.

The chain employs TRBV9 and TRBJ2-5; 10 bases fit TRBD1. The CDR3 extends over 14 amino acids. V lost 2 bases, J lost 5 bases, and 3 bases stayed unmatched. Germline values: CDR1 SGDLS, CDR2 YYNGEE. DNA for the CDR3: TGTGCCAGCAGCGTGACAGGGGGCTCGGAGACCCAGTACTTC. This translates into CASSVTGGSETQYF. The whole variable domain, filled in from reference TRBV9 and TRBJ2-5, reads DSGVTQTPKHLITATGQRVTLRCSPRSGDLSVYWYQQSLDQGLQFLIQYYNGEERAKGNILERFSAQQFPDLHSELNLSSLELGDSALYFCASSVTGGSETQYFGPGTRLLVL.

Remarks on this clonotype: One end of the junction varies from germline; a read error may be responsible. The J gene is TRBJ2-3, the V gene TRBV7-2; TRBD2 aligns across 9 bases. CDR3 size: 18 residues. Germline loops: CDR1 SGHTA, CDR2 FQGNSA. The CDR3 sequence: CASSPVMSSGGGSDAQYF. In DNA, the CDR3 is TGTGCCAGCAGCCCGGTAATGAGTAGCGGGGGCGGGTCAGATGCGCAGTATTTT.

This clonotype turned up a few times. CDR3 sequence: CASKATGTGLTEQYF. The DNA of the CDR3 is TGTGCCAGCAAAGCAACCGGGACAGGGTTGACCGAGCAGTACTTC. This rearrangement joins TRBV28 to TRBJ2-7; TRBD1 matches at 9 bases. The V gene end was trimmed by 7 bases and the J gene end by 6 bases; junction bases not matched to a gene: 13. CDR3 length equals 15 residues. CDR1 is MDHEN and CDR2 is SYDVKM in the germline V gene.

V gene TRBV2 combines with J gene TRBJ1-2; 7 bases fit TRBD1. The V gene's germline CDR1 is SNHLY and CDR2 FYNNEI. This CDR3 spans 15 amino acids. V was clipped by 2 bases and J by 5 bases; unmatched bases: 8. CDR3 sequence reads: CASSEFETGLYGYTF. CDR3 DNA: TGTGCCAGCAGTGAATTTGAGACAGGGCTATATGGCTACACCTTC. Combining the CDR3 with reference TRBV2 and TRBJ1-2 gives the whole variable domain EPEVTQTPSHQVTQMGQEVILRCVPISNHLYFYWYRQILGQKVEFLVSFYNNEISEKSEIFDDQFSVERPDGSNFTLKIRSTKLEDSAMYFCASSEFETGLYGYTFGSGTRLTVV.

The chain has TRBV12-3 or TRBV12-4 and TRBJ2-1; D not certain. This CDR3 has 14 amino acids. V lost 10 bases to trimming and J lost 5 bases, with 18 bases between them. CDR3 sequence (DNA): TGTGCCAATCGGGCCGGTTTGGGTAACAATGAGCAGTTCTTC. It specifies CANRAGLGNNEQFF.

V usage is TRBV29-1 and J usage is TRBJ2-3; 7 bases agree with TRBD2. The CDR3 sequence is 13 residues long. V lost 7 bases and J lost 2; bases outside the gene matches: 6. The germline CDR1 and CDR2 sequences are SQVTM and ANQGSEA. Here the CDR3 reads CSGRTRHTDTQYF. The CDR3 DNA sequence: TGCAGCGGGAGGACTAGACACACAGATACGCAGTATTTT.

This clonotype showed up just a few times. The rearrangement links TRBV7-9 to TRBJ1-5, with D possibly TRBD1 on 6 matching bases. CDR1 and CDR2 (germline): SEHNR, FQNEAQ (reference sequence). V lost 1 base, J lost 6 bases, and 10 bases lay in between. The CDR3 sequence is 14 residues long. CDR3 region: CASSLVQGSQPQHF. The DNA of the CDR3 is TGTGCCAGCAGCTTAGTCCAGGGGAGTCAGCCCCAGCATTTT.

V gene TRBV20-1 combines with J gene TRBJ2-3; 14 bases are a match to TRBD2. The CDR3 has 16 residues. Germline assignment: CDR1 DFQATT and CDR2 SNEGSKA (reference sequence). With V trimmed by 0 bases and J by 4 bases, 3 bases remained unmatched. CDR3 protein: CSARDPTSGGADTQYF. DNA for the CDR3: TGCAGTGCTAGAGACCCGACTAGCGGGGGGGCAGATACGCAGTATTTT.

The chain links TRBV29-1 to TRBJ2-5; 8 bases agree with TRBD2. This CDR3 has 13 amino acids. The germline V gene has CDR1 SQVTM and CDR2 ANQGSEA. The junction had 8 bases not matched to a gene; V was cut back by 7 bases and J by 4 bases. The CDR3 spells CSGNGGAGETQYF. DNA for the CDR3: TGCAGCGGGAACGGGGGGGCGGGAGAGACCCAGTACTTC.